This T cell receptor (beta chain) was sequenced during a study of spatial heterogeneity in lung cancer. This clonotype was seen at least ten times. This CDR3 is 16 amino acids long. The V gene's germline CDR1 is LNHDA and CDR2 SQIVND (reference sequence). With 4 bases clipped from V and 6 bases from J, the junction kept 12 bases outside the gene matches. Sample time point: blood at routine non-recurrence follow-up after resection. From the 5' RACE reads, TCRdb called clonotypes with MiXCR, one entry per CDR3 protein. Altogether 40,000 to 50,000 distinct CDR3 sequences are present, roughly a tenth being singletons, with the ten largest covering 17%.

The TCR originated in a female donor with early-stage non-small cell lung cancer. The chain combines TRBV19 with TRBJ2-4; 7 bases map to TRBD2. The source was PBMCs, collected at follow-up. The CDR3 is CASSRVQGPGGNIQYF. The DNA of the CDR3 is TGTGCCAGTAGTAGGGTCCAGGGCCCGGGGGGAAACATTCAGTACTTC.